The rows below give T cell receptor beta chains drawn from one sample of a study of patients and donors after allogeneic stem cell transplantation. From the RT-PCR reads, TCRdb called clonotypes with MiXCR, one entry per CDR3 protein. The sample has around 160,000 distinct CDR3 sequences, approximately 31% seen once. Specimen: blood, either unsorted or a sorted T cell fraction (not recorded which). These receptors were taken from a human donor who was either an allogeneic HSCT recipient or a stem cell or donor lymphocyte infusion donor (not recorded which). It is not recorded whose cells these are; they may come from a transplant donor. Both conserved end residues are part of each CDR3. D genes are given only for firm matches. Size is omitted from some rows. Given values are once, few, many or a class for expanded clones.

TRBD2,TRBJ2-1,TRBV5-4,NA,CASGGLAEYNEQFF,TGTGCCAGCGGGGGACTAGCGGAGTACAATGAGCAGTTCTTC
TRBD1,TRBJ1-2,TRBV29-1,NA,CSVEVRDREIIF,TGCAGCGTTGAAGTTAGGGACAGGGAAATTATCTTC
NA,TRBJ1-5,TRBV27,NA,CASSRRGGTNQPQHF,TGTGCCAGCAGTCGACGAGGGGGGACCAATCAGCCCCAGCATTTT
NA,TRBJ2-5,TRBV30,NA,CAWSAGETQYF,TGTGCCTGGAGTGCTGGTGAGACCCAGTACTTC
TRBD2,TRBJ2-5,TRBV10-3,NA,CAISESLASGQETQYF,TGTGCCATCAGTGAGTCCCTCGCTAGCGGCCAAGAGACCCAGTACTTC
TRBD1,TRBJ1-6,TRBV12-5,many,CASGLVRQGASSPLHF,TGTGCTAGTGGTTTGGTACGCCAGGGGGCATCTTCACCCCTCCACTTT
NA,TRBJ2-2,TRBV4-3,NA,CASSRGGRSTGELFF,TGCGCCAGCAGCCGTGGGGGGCGGTCGACCGGGGAGCTGTTTTTT
TRBD2,TRBJ2-1,TRBV12-3/TRBV12-4,few,CASRSPGLANEQFF,TGTGCCAGCAGATCGCCGGGACTAGCGAATGAGCAGTTCTTC
TRBD2,TRBJ2-3,TRBV29-1,few,CSVERGSTDTQYF,TGCAGCGTAGAGCGGGGGAGCACAGATACGCAGTATTTT
TRBD1,TRBJ1-2,TRBV7-2,NA,CASSHNDRASGRNYGYTF,TGTGCCAGCAGCCATAACGACAGGGCGTCCGGCCGAAACTATGGCTACACCTTC
NA,TRBJ2-1,TRBV2,NA,CASSRDTDNEQFF,TGTGCCAGCAGTCGGGACACGGACAATGAGCAGTTCTTC
NA,TRBJ2-3,TRBV10-3,NA,CAIGPQGSDTQYF,TGTGCCATCGGGCCGCAGGGATCAGATACGCAGTATTTT
NA,TRBJ1-1,TRBV5-6,NA,CASSFGLKQAFF,TGTGCCAGCAGCTTCGGGCTGAAGCAAGCTTTCTTT
TRBD1,TRBJ1-2,TRBV5-1,few,CASSPGRGGGADYGYTF,TGCGCCAGCAGCCCTGGGAGAGGGGGCGGAGCGGACTATGGCTACACCTTC
NA,TRBJ2-2,TRBV27,NA,CASSFQNTGELFF,TGTGCCAGCAGTTTCCAGAACACCGGGGAGCTGTTTTTT
NA,TRBJ2-1,TRBV7-6,NA,CASSLVKAANEQFF,TGTGCCAGCAGCTTAGTAAAAGCCGCCAATGAGCAGTTCTTC
NA,TRBJ2-2,TRBV5-1,NA,CASSLFGELFF,TGCGCCAGCAGCTTGTTCGGGGAGCTGTTTTTT
NA,TRBJ2-1,TRBV12-3/TRBV12-4,NA,CASSLATGYNEQFF,TGTGCCAGCAGTTTGGCCACAGGGTACAATGAGCAGTTCTTC
TRBD2,TRBJ2-1,TRBV5-5,NA,CASSLTSGVYNEQFF,TGTGCCAGCAGCTTAACCAGCGGGGTATACAATGAGCAGTTCTTC
TRBD2,TRBJ2-2,TRBV9,NA,CASSVASGRFGELFF,TGTGCCAGCAGCGTAGCTAGCGGGAGATTTGGGGAGCTGTTTTTT
NA,TRBJ1-5,TRBV19,few,CASSIQGSYQPQHF,TGTGCCAGTAGTATTCAGGGGTCTTATCAGCCCCAGCATTTT
TRBD1,TRBJ1-2,TRBV3-1,NA,CASSQEGTGVGYTF,TGTGCCAGCAGCCAAGAAGGGACAGGGGTAGGCTACACCTTC
NA,TRBJ1-2,TRBV15,many,CATSRDVRGDGYTF,TGTGCCACCAGCAGAGATGTCAGGGGCGATGGCTACACCTTC
TRBD1,TRBJ1-6,TRBV4-2,few,CASSQGQGAINNSPLHF,TGTGCCAGCAGCCAAGGGCAGGGGGCGATTAATAATTCACCCCTCCACTTT
NA,TRBJ1-2,TRBV28,many,CASTWTYGGYTF,TGTGCCAGCACCTGGACTTACGGAGGCTACACCTTC
TRBD2,TRBJ2-7,TRBV29-1,few,CSVRTSGSYEQYF,TGCAGCGTGAGGACTAGCGGCTCCTACGAGCAGTACTTC
TRBD2,TRBJ2-1,TRBV5-1,NA,CASSSSGRASFF,TGCGCCAGCAGCTCTAGCGGGAGGGCTTCGTTCTTC
NA,TRBJ2-5,TRBV12-3/TRBV12-4,NA,CASSSAGETQYF,TGTGCCAGCAGTTCAGCCGGGGAGACCCAGTACTTC
NA,TRBJ2-3,TRBV10-3,NA,CAISPVPDTQYF,TGTGCCATCAGTCCGGTCCCAGATACGCAGTATTTT
TRBD2,TRBJ2-1,TRBV7-3,NA,CASSFLTSGRDEQFF,TGTGCCAGCAGCTTCTTGACTAGCGGGAGGGATGAGCAGTTCTTC
NA,TRBJ1-5,TRBV10-3,NA,CAISVTESGNQPQHF,TGTGCCATCAGCGTGACAGAGAGTGGCAATCAGCCCCAGCATTTT
NA,TRBJ1-2,TRBV12-3/TRBV12-4,few,CASSLGFWDLYTF,TGTGCCAGCAGTTTAGGTTTCTGGGACCTCTACACCTTC
NA,TRBJ1-2,TRBV7-9,NA,CASSLLRIDGYTF,TGTGCCAGCAGCCTACTTCGTATCGACGGCTACACCTTC
NA,TRBJ1-2,TRBV5-1,few,CASSRPDGYYGYTF,TGCGCCAGCAGCCGACCGGACGGCTACTATGGCTACACCTTC
NA,TRBJ2-1,TRBV6-2/TRBV6-3,NA,CASSYVPRRDNEQFF,TGTGCCAGCAGTTACGTGCCCAGGAGGGACAATGAGCAGTTCTTC
NA,TRBJ1-5,TRBV20-1,NA,CSAFRTGITDQPQHF,TGCAGTGCTTTCCGAACCGGGATAACCGATCAGCCCCAGCATTTT
TRBD2,TRBJ2-7,TRBV4-3,NA,CASSHTILAVDEQYF,TGCGCCAGCAGCCATACCATACTAGCGGTCGACGAGCAGTACTTC
NA,TRBJ2-1,TRBV7-2,NA,CASSLNPQGSYNEQFF,TGTGCCAGCAGCTTAAACCCCCAAGGCTCCTACAATGAGCAGTTCTTC
NA,TRBJ2-1,TRBV11-3,NA,CASSLMVDNEQFF,TGTGCCAGCAGCCTCATGGTAGACAATGAGCAGTTCTTC
NA,TRBJ1-1,TRBV27,NA,CASSLFIRSGGWTEAFF,TGTGCCAGCAGTTTATTTATACGATCTGGGGGCTGGACTGAAGCTTTCTTT
TRBD1,TRBJ1-2,TRBV4-3,NA,CASSPGGTVRYGYTF,TGCGCCAGCAGCCCTGGGGGGACAGTTCGCTATGGCTACACCTTC
TRBD2,TRBJ2-3,TRBV20-1,few,CSAIGGLGDDTQYF,TGCAGTGCCATAGGGGGACTAGGAGATGATACGCAGTATTTT
TRBD1,TRBJ2-2,TRBV11-2,NA,CASSLAGGPGELFF,TGTGCCAGCAGCTTAGCAGGGGGACCCGGGGAGCTGTTTTTT
NA,TRBJ1-2,TRBV29-1,many,CSVDKRGGYTF,TGCAGCGTTGATAAGAGGGGCGGCTACACCTTC
TRBD2,TRBJ2-7,TRBV6-6,NA,CASSPRLAGTYEQYF,TGTGCCAGCAGTCCTCGACTAGCGGGGACCTACGAGCAGTACTTC
NA,TRBJ2-1,TRBV3-1,few,CASIGLAEGGEQFF,TGTGCCAGCATAGGCCTAGCCGAGGGGGGGGAGCAGTTCTTC
TRBD1,TRBJ1-5,TRBV12-3/TRBV12-4,NA,CASTRGQGINQPQHF,TGTGCCAGCACCAGGGGACAGGGCATCAATCAGCCCCAGCATTTT
NA,TRBJ1-1,TRBV12-3/TRBV12-4,few,CATRSGPVEAFF,TGTGCCACCCGGTCGGGTCCAGTTGAAGCTTTCTTT
TRBD2,TRBJ2-5,TRBV7-9,few,CASSLAGLEEETQYF,TGTGCCAGCAGCTTAGCTGGACTAGAGGAGGAGACCCAGTACTTC
TRBD1,TRBJ1-6,TRBV4-2,few,CASSKGTGKFYNSPLHF,TGTGCCAGCAGCAAAGGGACAGGGAAATTCTATAATTCACCCCTCCACTTT
TRBD2,TRBJ2-1,TRBV7-9,NA,CASSLGAGGNEQFF,TGTGCCAGCAGCTTAGGAGCGGGAGGCAATGAGCAGTTCTTC
NA,TRBJ1-2,TRBV28,few,CASTPAFGNYGYTF,TGTGCCAGCACCCCGGCTTTCGGGAACTATGGCTACACCTTC
NA,TRBJ2-7,TRBV4-3,NA,CASSQDRAPTNLYEQYF,TGCGCCAGCAGCCAAGATCGGGCCCCGACAAACCTCTACGAGCAGTACTTC
TRBD1,TRBJ2-5,TRBV7-7,NA,CASSLGGRRQETQYF,TGTGCTAGCAGCTTAGGGGGCAGGCGCCAAGAGACCCAGTACTTC
NA,TRBJ2-3,TRBV6-5,NA,CASSLQDSTFTDTQYF,TGTGCCAGCAGTCTCCAGGACTCAACCTTCACAGATACGCAGTATTTT
NA,TRBJ1-6,TRBV4-2,many,CASSLGRNNSPLHF,TGTGCCAGCAGCCTAGGACGTAATAATTCACCCCTCCACTTT
NA,TRBJ1-2,TRBV18,NA,CASSPPARVVGYTF,TGTGCCAGCTCACCACCCGCCAGGGTGGTTGGCTACACCTTC
NA,TRBJ1-1,TRBV12-3/TRBV12-4,few,CASRITANTEAFF,TGTGCCAGCAGAATTACAGCGAACACTGAAGCTTTCTTT
NA,TRBJ2-1,TRBV27,NA,CETGGSYYNEQFF,TGTGAGACCGGGGGCTCCTATTACAATGAGCAGTTCTTC